The 18 T cell receptor beta chains in this list originate from one sample, sequenced in a study of OX40 agonist ivuxolimab in advanced cancers. Repertoires were generated with immunoSEQ multiplex PCR, while TCRdb's copy carries only in-frame clones and drops some. The sample carries 55,000 to 80,000 clones, under 90% recorded once. The sequencing used CD4+ or CD8+ T cells sorted from blood, collected in a trial of the OX40 agonist ivuxolimab. All receptors derive from an adult with an advanced solid tumor such as melanoma, head and neck, liver or kidney cancer.

This chain uses TRBV6-5 with TRBJ1-1, with TRBD1 as a possible D gene (6 bases). V was cut by 2 bases and J by 9 bases, with 10 bases left in between. CDR3 length: 12 residues. CDR1 is MNHEY and CDR2 is SVGAGI in the germline V gene. The CDR3 region is CASSYKGVQAFF. The CDR3 DNA reads TGTGCCAGCAGTTACAAGGGGGTGCAAGCTTTCTTT.

The J gene is TRBJ1-2, the V gene TRBV6-5; D uncertain. The CDR3 contains 14 residues. Per germline, CDR1 MNHEY and CDR2 SVGAGI. Trimming took off 0 bases at V and 4 bases at J, with 9 bases between the two ends. The CDR3 DNA reads as TGTGCCAGCAGTTACTCCCGCATGGGCTATGGCTACACCTTC. It yields the protein CASSYSRMGYGYTF.

V is TRBV30 and J is TRBJ1-1; 8 positions agree with TRBD1. The CDR3 sequence is 14 residues long. With 2 bases clipped from V and 11 bases from J, the junction kept 13 bases outside the gene matches. The germline gives CDR1 GTSNPN, CDR2 SVGIG (reference sequence). The CDR3 nucleotides are TGTGCCTGGAGTCAGGACAGGGCCGGCGGGCGGGCTTTCTTT. Its protein product is CAWSQDRAGGRAFF.

The chain recombines TRBV9 with TRBJ1-1; D not resolved. V was clipped by 0 bases and J by 0 bases, with 9 bases between them. This CDR3 region has 15 residues. CDR1 and CDR2 from the germline V gene are SGDLS and YYNGEE. In nucleotides, the CDR3 is TGTGCCAGCAGCGTAGTGTTACAGTTGAACACTGAAGCTTTCTTT. Translation gives CASSVVLQLNTEAFF. Looking up the rest from reference TRBV9 and TRBJ1-1 gives the full variable domain: DSGVTQTPKHLITATGQRVTLRCSPRSGDLSVYWYQQSLDQGLQFLIQYYNGEERAKGNILERFSAQQFPDLHSELNLSSLELGDSALYFCASSVVLQLNTEAFFGQGTRLTVV.

This chain links TRBV5-1 with TRBJ2-7; TRBD1 is a possible D gene (5 bases). The CDR3 spans 12 residues. V lost 3 bases and J 10 bases, leaving 14 bases between the germline ends. The V gene's germline CDR1 is SGHRS and CDR2 YFSETQ. CDR3 in amino acids: CASSSNRGHQYF. In nucleotides, the CDR3 is TGCGCCAGCAGCTCGAATCGAGGACACCAGTACTTC.

The chain employs TRBV25-1 and TRBJ2-2; perhaps D is TRBD1 or TRBD2 (5 bases each). V was shortened by 2 bases and J by 2 bases, with 12 bases between the two germline ends. Germline-derived CDR1 and CDR2 are MGHDK and SYGVNS. The CDR3 spans 16 residues. The CDR3 protein is CASSEGGLPNTGELFF. The CDR3 DNA follows: TGTGCCAGCAGTGAAGGGGGTCTGCCCAACACCGGGGAGCTGTTTTTT. The whole variable domain, filled in from reference TRBV25-1 and TRBJ2-2, reads EADIYQTPRYLVIGTGKKITLECSQTMGHDKMYWYQQDPGMELHLIHYSYGVNSTEKGDLSSESTVSRIRTEHFPLTLESARPSHTSQYLCASSEGGLPNTGELFFGEGSRLTVL.

This clone was recorded once. J is TRBJ2-7 and V is TRBV30; 8 bases map to TRBD1. Germline CDR1 and CDR2: GTSNPN and SVGIG (reference sequence). Trimming at V came to 3 bases and at J to 7 bases, leaving 11 bases not matched to a gene. This CDR3 is 14 amino acids long. The CDR3 loop is CAWRARQGIWEQYF. Here the CDR3 DNA reads TGTGCCTGGAGAGCTAGACAGGGGATCTGGGAGCAGTACTTC.

CDR3 region: CASSRDSTATNEKLFF. In nucleotides, the CDR3 is TGCGCCAGCAGCCGGGACAGCACTGCAACTAATGAAAAACTGTTTTTT. This chain links TRBV4-1 with TRBJ1-4; 7 nucleotides line up with TRBD1. Germline assignment: CDR1 MGHRA and CDR2 YSYEKL. The junction had 5 bases not matched to a gene; V was cut back by 4 bases and J by 0 bases. The CDR3 is 16 residues long.

V usage is TRBV18 and J usage is TRBJ2-3; no definite D call. Germline loops: CDR1 KGHSH, CDR2 LQKENI. Trimming took 1 base from V and 4 from J, leaving 3 bases between them. The length of the CDR3 is 12 residues. CDR3 amino acids: CASSPQADTQYF. In DNA, the CDR3 is TGTGCCAGCTCACCACAGGCAGATACGCAGTATTTT.

The chain has TRBV30 and TRBJ2-1, with D uncertain. V lost 3 bases and J lost 0, with 6 bases in between. The CDR3 covers 13 residues. Germline assignment: CDR1 GTSNPN and CDR2 SVGIG (reference sequence). As DNA, the CDR3 is TGTGCCTGGAGCCAAAGCTCCTACAATGAGCAGTTCTTC. Residues: CAWSQSSYNEQFF.

This clone was recorded once. This rearrangement joins TRBV11-2 to TRBJ1-5; a weak D match, TRBD1 (5 bases). The germline V gene has CDR1 SGHAT and CDR2 FQNNGV. V was clipped by 4 bases and J by 0 bases, with 10 bases between them. The length of the CDR3 is 15 residues. In DNA, the CDR3 is TGTGCCAGCAGCTACGAGGGGTTTAGCAATCAGCCCCAGCATTTT. Protein product: CASSYEGFSNQPQHF.

This sequence joins TRBV27 and TRBJ2-5, with TRBD2 matching 12 bases. The V and J ends lost 2 bases and 7 bases, in that order; junction bases with no gene match: 11. Germline V gene sequence: CDR1 MNHEY, CDR2 SMNVEV (reference sequence). The CDR3 has 17 residues. The CDR3 is CASSLKGWTSGMGTQYF. The CDR3 region has the DNA TGTGCCAGCAGTTTAAAAGGTTGGACTAGCGGGATGGGGACCCAGTACTTC.

This chain connects TRBV9 to TRBJ1-2, with a tentative D call TRBD1 (5 bases). This CDR3 region has 18 residues. The germline V gene has CDR1 SGDLS and CDR2 YYNGEE. Trimming took off 0 bases at V and 4 bases at J, with 22 bases between the two ends. CDR3 residues: CASSVGGTHIRHGYGYTF. CDR3 DNA: TGTGCCAGCAGCGTAGGGGGGACCCACATTCGACATGGCTATGGCTACACCTTC.

The count of this clone is one. The rearrangement uses TRBV2 and TRBJ1-5, with 8 positions matching TRBD1. This CDR3 is 12 amino acids long. V was pared by 9 bases and J by 6 bases, with 4 bases of the junction left unmatched. Germline CDR1 SNHLY, CDR2 FYNNEI. The CDR3 spells CASKTGAQPQHF. The CDR3 region has the DNA TGTGCCAGTAAGACAGGGGCTCAGCCCCAGCATTTT.

The gene calls are TRBV6-5 and TRBJ2-7; D could derive from TRBD1 or TRBD2 (5 bases each). Trimming took off 6 bases at V and 0 bases at J, with 12 bases between the two ends. The germline CDR1 and CDR2 sequences are MNHEY and SVGAGI. This CDR3 region has 14 residues. The CDR3 sequence is CASRTRGSSYEQYF. In DNA form, the CDR3 reads TGTGCCAGCAGAACTAGGGGAAGCTCCTACGAGCAGTACTTC.

The chain combines TRBV30 with TRBJ2-1, with a tentative D call TRBD1 (6 bases). Germline values: CDR1 GTSNPN, CDR2 SVGIG (reference sequence). The CDR3 loop spans 13 amino acids. The V end lost 1 base, the J end lost 12 bases, and 16 bases lay between the germline ends. This chain's CDR3 is CAWSGGKGDLQFF. CDR3 in DNA: TGTGCCTGGAGTGGGGGGAAGGGGGATTTGCAGTTCTTC.

This rearrangement joins TRBV9 to TRBJ2-3, with TRBD2 matching 7 bases. V trimming: 4 bases; J trimming: 1 base; junction bases outside the gene matches: 3. Germline V gives CDR1 SGDLS, CDR2 YYNGEE. The CDR3 has 14 residues. CDR3 amino acids: CASSRSGGTDTQYF. Here the CDR3 DNA reads TGTGCCAGCAGCAGAAGCGGGGGCACAGATACGCAGTATTTT.

This chain links TRBV6-5 with TRBJ1-5; D not certain. V was cut by 5 bases and J by 6 bases, with 5 bases left in between. The CDR3 extends over 11 amino acids. CDR1 and CDR2 from the germline V gene are MNHEY and SVGAGI. In DNA form, the CDR3 reads TGTGCCAGCAGTGAAAGTCAGCCCCAGCATTTT. It yields the protein CASSESQPQHF.